This T cell receptor (beta chain) was captured in a study of cytomegalovirus exposure and HLA in healthy donors. The study, taken as a whole, reports: There were fewer than 200 TCR beta chains listed as cytomegalovirus-associated.

TCRdb's copy holds only in-frame clones and misses some; the assay was immunoSEQ multiplex PCR. The sample contains 200,000 to 250,000 clones, approximately 87% of which appear only once. Turning to this clone: Its antigen is currently unknown.

Per the germline V gene, CDR1 is LNHDA and CDR2 is SQIVND (reference sequence). This CDR3 has 14 residues. V dropped 5 bases and J dropped 11; count of bases not matched to a gene: 8. This TCR derives from a woman aged 18-29 years in good health and CMV-seronegative. The sample consisted of PBMCs. The chain has TRBV19 and TRBJ2-6, with 8 bases lining up with TRBD1. In DNA, the CDR3 is TGTGCCAGTAGTCCGGACAGGGAGGTCGACGTCCTGACTTTC. Translation: CASSPDREVDVLTF.